Listed below are T cell receptor beta chains from one sample, sequenced in a study of long-term antiretroviral therapy in people with HIV. Data came from immunoSEQ multiplex PCR; TCRdb stores just in-frame clones and leaves some out. The table lists around 26,000 clones, around 80% of them singletons. The sequenced sample was unsorted PBMCs, obtained 1.1 years before starting antiretroviral therapy. These receptors all stem from a woman in her 30s with HIV. Each CDR3 is given with its conserved first and last residue. The D gene is left open where the match is weak. Part of the rows lack a size; the others show once, few, many or a class for expanded clones.

d_call,j_call,clone_size,v_call,cdr3_nt,cdr3_aa
-,TRBJ1-4,-,TRBV5-1,TGCGCCAGCAGCTTATGGGGGATTGCAACTAATGAAAAACTGTTTTTT,CASSLWGIATNEKLFF
-,TRBJ1-5,-,TRBV6-1,TGTGCCAGCATCGGATCCGCTATTAGCAATCAGCCCCAGCATTTT,CASIGSAISNQPQHF
TRBD1,TRBJ2-7,-,TRBV10-3,TGTGCCATCAGTGAGTCGGTAACAGGGGGGAACTACGAGCAGTACTTC,CAISESVTGGNYEQYF
TRBD1,TRBJ1-2,-,TRBV5-1,TGCGCCAGCAGCATCGGGACAGTTCCCTATGGCTACACCTTC,CASSIGTVPYGYTF
-,TRBJ2-1,-,TRBV11-2,TGTGCCAGCAGCCGTATTTTCAGCCCCTACAATGAGCAGTTCTTC,CASSRIFSPYNEQFF
TRBD1,TRBJ1-1,-,TRBV6-5,TGTGCCAGCAGTTTAACCCGGGACAGGGCTGAAGCTTTCTTT,CASSLTRDRAEAFF
-,TRBJ1-2,few,TRBV25-1,TGTGCCAGCAGTGATTCGGGGGGCGCAAACTATGGCTACACCTTC,CASSDSGGANYGYTF
-,TRBJ2-2,-,TRBV19,TGTGCCAGTAGAAAGTGGGGACCGAACACCGGGGAGCTGTTTTTT,CASRKWGPNTGELFF
TRBD1,TRBJ2-5,-,TRBV6-1,TGTGCCAGCAGCCCACAGGGGGTTGGAGAGACCCAGTACTTC,CASSPQGVGETQYF
-,TRBJ2-3,-,TRBV21-1,TGTGCCAGCTTCGACAGGGGTCGCACAGATACGCAGTATTTT,CASFDRGRTDTQYF
TRBD2,TRBJ2-1,-,TRBV7-3,TGTGCCAGCAGCTTAACAGAAGGGCTAGCGGTTGAGCAGTTCTTC,CASSLTEGLAVEQFF
-,TRBJ1-1,-,TRBV9,TGTGCCAGCAGCGTAGGACAGTCCACTGAAGCTTTCTTT,CASSVGQSTEAFF
-,TRBJ1-2,-,TRBV4-1,TGCGCCAGCAGCTTAGACAGCAACTATGGCTACACCTTC,CASSLDSNYGYTF
-,TRBJ2-3,-,TRBV29-1,TGCAGCGTTCGATTTTCCGGGACCGCCACAGATACGCAGTATTTT,CSVRFSGTATDTQYF
TRBD1,TRBJ1-1,-,TRBV29-1,TGCAGCGTAAACAGGGGGCTAGGGACTGAAGCTTTCTTT,CSVNRGLGTEAFF
TRBD1,TRBJ2-3,-,TRBV29-1,TGCAGCGTCCCGAGGGTGGACAGGGGCACAGATACGCAGTATTTT,CSVPRVDRGTDTQYF
TRBD1,TRBJ2-1,-,TRBV5-1,TGCGCCAGCAGCTTGGGACAGGGTCATCGCAATGAGCAGTTCTTC,CASSLGQGHRNEQFF
TRBD2,TRBJ2-3,-,TRBV7-2,TGTGCCAGCAGCTTATTCCCAGCGGGGGGCACAGATACGCAGTATTTT,CASSLFPAGGTDTQYF
-,TRBJ2-4,-,TRBV9,TGTGCCAGCAGCGGTGTTGGGCTCATTCAGTACTTC,CASSGVGLIQYF
TRBD1,TRBJ1-2,-,TRBV30,TGTGCCTGGAGGCGCCGGACAGGCGGTTTAGGTGGCTACACCTTC,CAWRRRTGGLGGYTF
-,TRBJ1-1,-,TRBV6-1,TGTGCCAGCGGGAAAGACAGATACACTGAAGCTTTCTTT,CASGKDRYTEAFF
-,TRBJ1-1,-,TRBV7-3,TGTGCCAGCAGCTTAACGCCAGGGTTCTCTGAAGCTTTCTTT,CASSLTPGFSEAFF
-,TRBJ2-3,-,TRBV5-1,TGCGCCAGCAGAGCAACAGGGCACAGCACAGATACGCAGTATTTT,CASRATGHSTDTQYF
-,TRBJ1-1,-,TRBV7-9,TGTGCCAGCAGCTCCCCCCCCTTGGGGGGCCTCATGAACACTGAAGCTTTCTTT,CASSSPPLGGLMNTEAFF
-,TRBJ1-1,-,TRBV6-1,TGTGCCAGCAGTGAGACGGGCACTGAAGCTTTCTTT,CASSETGTEAFF
TRBD1,TRBJ2-2,-,TRBV6-1,TGTGCCTCTTGGCGGGGGACAGGGGGGGCCGGGGAGCTGTTTTTT,CASWRGTGGAGELFF
TRBD2,TRBJ2-4,-,TRBV5-8,TGTGCCAGCAGCTATCGACTAGCGGGGGGTTTGATACGTGCCAAAAACATTCAGTACTTC,CASSYRLAGGLIRAKNIQYF
-,TRBJ1-4,-,TRBV6-1,TGTGCCAGCAGTGAAAGTAGGGGTTCTAGTGCAAAACTGTTTTTT,CASSESRGSSAKLFF
-,TRBJ2-1,-,TRBV7-8,TGTGCCAGCAGAAGAGGGGATTACAATGAGCAGTTCTTC,CASRRGDYNEQFF
TRBD2,TRBJ2-7,-,TRBV27,TGTGCCAGCAGTAGGGAACAGCGGCCTAGCGGGATACCCTACGAGCAGTACTTC,CASSREQRPSGIPYEQYF
-,TRBJ1-4,-,TRBV9,TGTGCCAGCAGCGTTGGGGGTTCTAGAAATGAAAAACTGTTTTTT,CASSVGGSRNEKLFF
-,TRBJ1-3,-,TRBV6-1,TGTGCCAGCACTTCTACCCAGGACGGCGGAAACACCATATATTTT,CASTSTQDGGNTIYF
-,TRBJ1-1,-,TRBV6-1,TGTGCCAGCAGTGTTAAGGGTGGGACTGAAGCTTTCTTT,CASSVKGGTEAFF
TRBD1,TRBJ2-7,-,TRBV15,TGTGCCACCAGCAGAGTCGGGACAGGGGTAAACGAGCAGTACTTC,CATSRVGTGVNEQYF
TRBD1,TRBJ1-1,-,TRBV5-4,TGTGCCAGCAGCTTACAGGACAGGGGCGATTTCTTT,CASSLQDRGDFF
TRBD1,TRBJ1-1,-,TRBV10-3,TGTGCCATCAGGAAGACAGGGGAGGGCACTGAAGCTTTCTTT,CAIRKTGEGTEAFF
-,TRBJ1-1,-,TRBV19,TGTGCCAGTAGTACCCAAGGACCAGCGAACACTGAAGCTTTCTTT,CASSTQGPANTEAFF
TRBD1,TRBJ2-2,-,TRBV5-1,TGCGCCAGCAGCCTGACAGGGTACGGTGCGAACACCGGGGAGCTGTTTTTT,CASSLTGYGANTGELFF
-,TRBJ1-2,-,TRBV7-2,TGTGCCAGCAGCTCTCGCCCATACTCAGGGGTTTTTGATGGCTACACCTTC,CASSSRPYSGVFDGYTF
-,TRBJ2-4,once,TRBV7-2,TGTGCCAGCAGCTTCGAACAGGGCAAAAACATTCAGTACTTC,CASSFEQGKNIQYF
-,TRBJ2-1,-,TRBV6-6,TGTGCCAGCAGTTACTCCCGGGTAAAGCGTTTGGATGAGCAGTTCTTC,CASSYSRVKRLDEQFF
TRBD1,TRBJ1-5,-,TRBV5-6,TGTGCCAGCAGCTTATTGGACAGGGACAATCAGCCCCAGCATTTT,CASSLLDRDNQPQHF
-,TRBJ1-5,few,TRBV28,TGTGCCAGCAGTTTGCTACGTCAGCCCCAGCATTTT,CASSLLRQPQHF
-,TRBJ1-2,-,TRBV28,TGTGCCAGCAGTTTACGGCAGGCCCATGGCTACACCTTC,CASSLRQAHGYTF
TRBD2,TRBJ2-1,-,TRBV11-2,TGTGCCAGCTTAAGAGCGGGGGCCTACAATGAGCAGTTCTTC,CASLRAGAYNEQFF
-,TRBJ1-2,medium-sized,TRBV19,TGTGCCAGTAGCTCGCGGGGCAGGATATTTTATGGCTACACCTTC,CASSSRGRIFYGYTF
-,TRBJ1-2,-,TRBV7-3,TGTGCCAGCAGCCCGAAACCTAACTATGGCTACACCTTC,CASSPKPNYGYTF
TRBD1,TRBJ1-6,few,TRBV4-2,TGTGCCAGCAGCCAAGAGGACAGGGTGGGTTCACCCCTCCACTTT,CASSQEDRVGSPLHF
TRBD1,TRBJ1-2,-,TRBV28,TGTGCCAGCAGTTGGGCGCAGGGGGCCACCCGCTATGGCTACACCTTC,CASSWAQGATRYGYTF
-,TRBJ2-3,-,TRBV29-1,TGCAGCGTTGGTGGCGGTATGAGAACAGATACGCAGTATTTT,CSVGGGMRTDTQYF
-,TRBJ1-3,few,TRBV6-5,TGTGCCAGCAGTTACAATTCGCAAGGTGGAAACACCATATATTTT,CASSYNSQGGNTIYF